This T cell receptor beta chain was sequenced for a study of Ad26.COV2.S vaccination and SARS-CoV-2 variants. About the study: By the intramuscular route, Ad26.COV2.S was given once, or twice 56 days apart.

Treatment of the sample: 19 received Ad26.COV2.S at low or high dose, single or two shots; 5 received placebo; per-sample allocation not given. Specimens were obtained on day 63 following the first vaccine or placebo injection. Sequencing used immunoSEQ multiplex PCR; TCRdb keeps in-frame clones, though not all of them. The sample consists of roughly 300,000 clones, approximately 90% of them appearing once. CDR3 length equals 13 residues. From germline, CDR1 is LGHNT and CDR2 FRNRAP. V was pared by 2 bases and J by 8 bases, with 12 bases between. The TCR comes from a person between 18 and 65 years old who received the Ad26.COV2.S COVID-19 vaccine or a placebo. Here the sequenced sample was peripheral blood, taken in a trial of Ad26.COV2.S vaccine versus placebo. The rearrangement links TRBV12-5 to TRBJ2-5; the D is unclear. CDR3 in DNA: TGTGCTAGTGGTTTGAACAGCGCAGAAACCCAGTACTTC. Encoded protein: CASGLNSAETQYF.